The 5 T cell receptor beta chains below come from one sample, sequenced in a study of T cells in women clearing cervical HPV infection. Sequencing was performed with immunoSEQ multiplex PCR; in TCRdb, only in-frame clones are kept and a portion is missing. The specimen's table records some 46,000 clones. The sequenced sample was blood buffy coat. These receptors all come from a woman aged 18 to 69 with a cervical HPV16 infection that either progressed to CIN3+ or cleared (not recorded which).

Details on this clone: The missing CDR3 end, 3 residues past where the read stops, is filled in from the germline J gene. This chain joins TRBV29-1 and TRBJ2-7; TRBD1 matches 8 bases. Germline trimming cut 7 bases from V and 5 bases from J; bases unmatched to any gene: 10. This CDR3 comprises 13 residues. Germline CDR1 reads SQVTM; CDR2 reads ANQGSEA. Partial CDR3 DNA: TGCAGCGGATCCGGGACAGGTCCCAACGAG. It is translated as CSGSGTGPNE. The CDR3 in full is CSGSGTGPNEQYF.

For this clone: Read coverage stops 3 residues before the CDR3 terminus; the germline J gene supplies the remainder. This chain joins TRBV7-2 and TRBJ2-5; TRBD2 agrees at 11 bases. The CDR3 totals 14 residues. CDR1 SGHTA and CDR2 FQGNSA come from the germline V gene. With 6 bases clipped from V and 6 bases from J, the junction kept 6 bases outside the gene matches. The CDR3 region is CASSSLAGVKTQYF. The DNA read from the CDR3 is TGTGCCAGCAGTTCACTAGCGGGGGTAAAGACC.

A word on this clone: The read terminates 3 residues ahead of where the CDR3 ends, so the germline J gene completes it. This rearrangement joins TRBV19 to TRBJ1-1; the D gene is possibly TRBD1 (6 bases). The CDR3 runs to 14 residues. V lost 3 bases to trimming and J lost 2 bases, with 10 bases between them. The germline V gene encodes CDR1 LNHDA and CDR2 SQIVND (reference sequence). The CDR3 DNA, read in part, is TGTGCCAGTAGTATGGACAGTACCAACACTGAA. Protein product: CASSMDSTNTE. The CDR3 as a whole reads CASSMDSTNTEAFF.

About this clone: The observed sequence ends 3 residues before the CDR3 terminus, with the missing tail filled in from the germline J gene. This chain joins TRBV30 and TRBJ2-5; 9 nucleotides align to TRBD2. Germline-derived CDR1 and CDR2 are GTSNPN and SVGIG (reference sequence). V shed 5 bases, J shed 5 bases, and the junction held 12 bases outside the gene matches. The CDR3 loop spans 15 amino acids. Partial CDR3 DNA: TGTGCCTGGGACAAGGGGCGGGGGGGAGACGAGACC. It encodes CAWDKGRGGDET. From start to end, the CDR3 is CAWDKGRGGDETQYF.

A word on this clone: The CDR3 extends 3 residues past the end of the read, so its final part is completed from the germline J gene. The chain couples TRBV7-6 to TRBJ2-3; TRBD2 matches at 11 bases. The germline V gene has CDR1 SGHVS and CDR2 FNYEAQ. The CDR3 is 15 residues long. CDR3 amino acids: CASRLAGEFQETQYF. CDR3 bases read: TGTGCCAGCAGACTAGCGGGGGAATTCCAAGAGACG.